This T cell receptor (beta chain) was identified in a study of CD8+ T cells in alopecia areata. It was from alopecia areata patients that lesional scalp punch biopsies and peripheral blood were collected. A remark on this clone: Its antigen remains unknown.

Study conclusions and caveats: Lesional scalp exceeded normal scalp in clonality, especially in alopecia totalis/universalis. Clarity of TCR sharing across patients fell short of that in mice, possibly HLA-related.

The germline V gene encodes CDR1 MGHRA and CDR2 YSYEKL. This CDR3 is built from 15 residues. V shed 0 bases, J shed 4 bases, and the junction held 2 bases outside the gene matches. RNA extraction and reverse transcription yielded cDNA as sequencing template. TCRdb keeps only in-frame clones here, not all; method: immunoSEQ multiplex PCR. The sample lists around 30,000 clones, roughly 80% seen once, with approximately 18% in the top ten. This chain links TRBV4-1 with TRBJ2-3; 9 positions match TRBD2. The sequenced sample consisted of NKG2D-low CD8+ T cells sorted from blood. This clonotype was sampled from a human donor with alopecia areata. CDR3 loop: CASSQERGGPDTQYF. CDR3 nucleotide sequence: TGCGCCAGCAGCCAAGAGCGGGGGGGCCCAGATACGCAGTATTTT.